This T cell receptor (beta chain) was found in a study of cytomegalovirus exposure and HLA in healthy donors. Whole-study findings and limits: The HLA-A and HLA-B alleles of most subjects were reportedly predicted accurately from TCR beta sequences.

PCR employed 60 Vbeta and 13 Jbeta primers. TCRdb's table, derived via immunoSEQ multiplex PCR, lists solely in-frame clones and lacks some. The profile shows around 200,000 clones, more than 75% of them singletons. While unrecorded immune exposures were likely, the donors were nominally healthy when sampled. Comment on this clone: Its antigen remains unknown. The sample carries other DNA sequences with the same CDR3.

V lost 4 bases and J 4 bases, leaving 9 bases between the germline ends. The CDR3 extends over 13 amino acids. Looked up from germline, CDR1 is SGHRS and CDR2 is YFSETQ. The clonotype comes from a man between 40 and 49 years old in good health and CMV-seropositive. The chain joins TRBV5-1 to TRBJ1-5; tentatively, D is TRBD1 (5 bases). Sequencing was carried out using PBMCs. As DNA, the CDR3 is TGCGCCAGCAGCCCTACAGGTAATCAGCCCCAGCATTTT. Protein sequence: CASSPTGNQPQHF.